The sequence of this T cell receptor (beta chain) was determined in a study of CD4 T cells in relation to SARS-CoV-2 and coronaviruses. Study-wide results and limits: Crossreactivity was assessed only for spike protein, not other viral proteins.

TCRdb's table, derived via immunoSEQ multiplex PCR, lists solely in-frame clones and lacks some. The sample contains under 45,000 clones, 82% of which appear only once. Worth noting for this clone: Its antigen is still unknown.

The CDR3 runs 13 residues. V lost 6 bases to trimming and J lost 8 bases, with 13 bases between them. This clonotype originated in an adult with COVID-19. This rearrangement joins TRBV12-3 or TRBV12-4 to TRBJ1-4, with a weak D call TRBD1 (6 bases). Input material: naive CD4+ T cells from PBMCs, cultured in vitro. Subset meaning: naive CD4+ T cells isolated by negative enrichment. CDR3 bases: TGTGCCAGCAGCGGGCAGGGGAGGGAAAAACTGTTTTTT. It specifies CASSGQGREKLFF.